Given below is one TCR beta chain in context. Its antigen remains undetermined. Base qualities are missing; no much larger clone stands one base away. The record originates from a study of regulatory T cells in long-lasting Graves disease (dated by TCRdb to about 2021). Study-level background: Newly diagnosed Graves' disease patients had taken antithyroid drugs for less than 3 months. Patients with persistent Graves' disease were compared with patients with newly diagnosed Graves' disease using TCR sequencing and RNA sequencing of peripheral blood. The study was registered as a clinical trial and conducted in China. A total of approximately 35 samples were covered by TCR sequencing, comprising some 13 persistent and roughly 20 newly diagnosed Graves' disease patients. Points the paper makes about the study in general: Peripheral blood alone was examined, since thyroid tissue, which constituted the primary lesion, could not be accessed. TRBV28, TRBJ1-2 and TRBJ2-5 were preferentially used in persistent disease, while TRBV20-1 and TRBJ2-1 were favored in newly diagnosed disease. As a limitation, the authors acknowledged that the small sample size may reduce accuracy. Sequencing and analysis were restricted to the TCR beta chain. Compared with newly diagnosed patients, persistent Graves' disease patients had lower TCR Shannon entropy and fewer highly expanded clones, which suggests clonal expansion. Persistent patients shared more public clonotypes among themselves (around 2,500) than newly diagnosed patients did (about 900).

The cysteine opens and the phenylalanine closes a CDR3 of 14 amino acids. The sequence is cut down to CDR3 DNA, 42 bases in frame from base 1. Ends trimmed: V by 3 bases, J by 11 bases; bases unmatched to a gene: 8. The germline V gene gives CDR1 as MDHEN and CDR2 as SYDVKM. The time point label for this specimen denotes: newly diagnosed GD, antithyroid drugs for less than 3 months. For both TCR sequencing and RNA sequencing, RNA was extracted from PBMCs using TRIzol. Graves' disease was diagnosed according to American Thyroid Association guidelines. Recruitment of patients was carried out at an endocrinology department in Xi'an, China. From each patient, 8 to 10 milliliters of peripheral blood was collected into an EDTA anticoagulant tube. Ficoll Paque Plus density gradient separation was used to isolate PBMCs, and no further T cell sorting was performed. An Agilent 2100 Bioanalyzer and agarose gel were used to check RNA quality, while a NanoDrop 2000 measured RNA concentration.

The method behind the library was multiplex PCR. This sample was sequenced with an Illumina HiSeq 4000. CDR3 regions were amplified by Arm-PCR with iRepertoire HTBI primers to construct TCR beta libraries. Before sequencing, the PCR products went through gel purification. Under the source paper's analysis protocol: Across samples, about 63 TRBV and roughly 13 TRBJ segments were identified and used for gene usage analysis of CDR3 amino acid clonotypes. COPE and FqMerger were used to merge filtered high-quality paired reads into contigs. BLAST was used to align contigs to IMGT TRBV, TRBD and TRBJ reference genes, with CDR3 defined following IMGT. Clonotypes above 0.1% frequency were classified as highly expanded clones. Shannon entropy was used to measure repertoire diversity, and the Gini coefficient was used to measure V-J evenness. Public clonotypes were defined as clonotypes shared by more than one individual. TCRdb handled the public reads itself, with Q25 trimming in fastp and clone calling in MiXCR, and kept productive beta chains. Rows matching on CDR3 protein sequence are summarized as one entry with the most common DNA and genes. The V and J calls here are based on TCRdb, not the publication. The sample table shows about 420,000 distinct CDR3 sequences, and roughly 15% are seen once. The ten largest clones represent about 25% of the sample.

The same specimen was also included in a second study, on T cells in Graves' hyperthyroidism and ophthalmopathy. As the second publication notes: Graves' hyperthyroidism was defined as stable when no progression to ophthalmopathy occurred over 18 months of follow-up. The hyperthyroidism patients were between 18 and 65 years old and newly diagnosed, with a disease duration of less than 2 months. The study excluded patients with uncontrolled infections, other autoimmune diseases, pregnancy or lactation. Diagnoses were based on clinical symptoms, serum thyroxine and TRAb, thyroid ultrasound and orbital computed tomography. The first round of RT-PCR for the TCR CDR3 was performed with the HTBI primer set and the Qiagen OneStep RT-PCR kit. Most expanded thyroid clonotypes (frequency above 0.001) were also detected in blood, a finding suggesting that blood repertoires may reflect thyroid immune responses. A 13 V-J signature model separated ophthalmopathy from stable hyperthyroidism, with about 90% sensitivity and just under 84% specificity in cross-validation and 80%/75% in testing. In validation, progression to ophthalmopathy was predicted by the model with roughly 71% sensitivity and 72% to 85% specificity, a median of about 6.8 months before onset. To identify distinguishing TCR V-J signatures, a discovery cohort of 90 to 100 patients was used, comprising 40 to 45 with Graves' ophthalmopathy and some 60 with stable Graves' hyperthyroidism. An independent validation cohort of around 19 hyperthyroidism patients and about 16 patients who later progressed to ophthalmopathy tested prospective prediction of ophthalmopathy. The 75 to 100 discovery patients were randomly split 7:3 into training and test sets. In more than five Graves' hyperthyroidism patients, the study also compared T-cell repertoires from thyroid tissue with T-cell repertoires from blood. Following sampling, methimazole starting at 30 mg daily was given to hyperthyroidism patients, and high-dose intravenous methylprednisolone was given to ophthalmopathy patients. A second multiplex PCR round built the libraries, followed by size selection and purification. Paired-end sequencing of the libraries was performed with 100 bp reads on an Illumina HiSeq2000. SOAPnuke was used to process the raw data, with reads discarded if the reads contained adapters or uncalled bases, had a mean Phred below 15, or lacked an exact constant-primer or identifier match. High-quality paired reads were merged with COPE v1.2.5, and unique nucleotide sequences were defined as clonotypes. Clonotypes were aligned to IMGT TRBV, TRBD and TRBJ reference segments using MiTCR v1.1. Analysis was restricted to V-J combinations with a frequency above 0.0001, which covered over 98% of repertoires. The TCS score was defined as the ratio of F50 (clonal expansion) to E x V (chaos), calculated using BLOSUM62-based TCRdist between CDR3 peptides within each V-J. Welch's t-statistics and random forest reduced roughly 540 V-J features to 10 to 15, which were used in a naive Bayes classifier (R e1071). Sample size was not statistically predetermined, and investigators were not blinded to group allocation. The paper describes TCR Vbeta CDR3 sequencing of 140 or so peripheral blood samples, made up of about 41 ophthalmopathy patients, 70 to 75 hyperthyroidism patients and 17 progressor patients.

The TCR was taken from a woman aged 18 to 35 with Graves disease. Donor details come from another sample of the same person, matched by shared clones. This sample comprised peripheral blood mononuclear cells (PBMCs), obtained at new diagnosis, from a patient treated with antithyroid drugs. The chain employs TRBV28 and TRBJ1-5; a stretch of 9 junction bases matches TRBD1. The CDR3 here reads CASSFRDRVLSQHF. The DNA is TGTGCCAGCAGTTTTCGGGACAGGGTTTTGTCCCAGCATTTT. With the portions outside the CDR3 filled from the reference TRBV28 and TRBJ1-5 genes, the complete variable region becomes DVKVTQSSRYLVKRTGEKVFLECVQDMDHENMFWYRQDPGLGLRLIYFSYDVKMKEKGDIPEGYSVSREKKERFSLILESASTNQTSMYLCASSFRDRVLSQHFGDGTRLSIL.